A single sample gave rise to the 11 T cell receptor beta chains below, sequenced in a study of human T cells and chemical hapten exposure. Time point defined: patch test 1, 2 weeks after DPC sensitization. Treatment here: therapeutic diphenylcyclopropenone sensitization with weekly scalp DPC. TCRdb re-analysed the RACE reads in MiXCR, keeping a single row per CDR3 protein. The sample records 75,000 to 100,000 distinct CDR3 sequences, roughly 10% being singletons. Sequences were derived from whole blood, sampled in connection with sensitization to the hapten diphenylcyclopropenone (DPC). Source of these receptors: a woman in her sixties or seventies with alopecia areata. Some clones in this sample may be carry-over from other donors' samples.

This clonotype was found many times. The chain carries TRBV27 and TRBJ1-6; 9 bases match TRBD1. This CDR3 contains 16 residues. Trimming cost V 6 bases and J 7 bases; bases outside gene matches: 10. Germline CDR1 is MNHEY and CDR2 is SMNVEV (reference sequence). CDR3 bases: TGTGCCAGCAGCCCGCGGGGACAGGGCGGCAATTCACCCCTCCACTTT. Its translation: CASSPRGQGGNSPLHF.

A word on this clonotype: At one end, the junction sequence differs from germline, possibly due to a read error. The CDR3 loop reads CASSLFESRGTKNF. The CDR3 DNA reads as TGTGCCAGCAGCTTATTTGAGAGCAGGGGAACCAAGAACTTC. The chain couples TRBV7-9 to TRBJ2-4; the D gene is possibly TRBD1 (6 bases). The CDR3 extends over 14 amino acids. CDR1 SEHNR and CDR2 FQNEAQ come from the germline V gene (reference sequence).

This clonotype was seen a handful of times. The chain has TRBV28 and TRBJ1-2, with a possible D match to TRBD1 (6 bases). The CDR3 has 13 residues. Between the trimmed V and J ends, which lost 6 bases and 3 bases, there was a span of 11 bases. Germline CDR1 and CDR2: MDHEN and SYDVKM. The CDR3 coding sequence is TGTGCCAGCAGCACGACAGGATACTATGGCTACACCTTC. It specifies CASSTTGYYGYTF.

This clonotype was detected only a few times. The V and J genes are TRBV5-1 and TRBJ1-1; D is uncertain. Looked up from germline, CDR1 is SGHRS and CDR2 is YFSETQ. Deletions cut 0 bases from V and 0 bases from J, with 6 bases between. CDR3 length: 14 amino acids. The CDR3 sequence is CASSLDTVNTEAFF. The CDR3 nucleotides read TGCGCCAGCAGCTTGGACACGGTGAACACTGAAGCTTTCTTT.

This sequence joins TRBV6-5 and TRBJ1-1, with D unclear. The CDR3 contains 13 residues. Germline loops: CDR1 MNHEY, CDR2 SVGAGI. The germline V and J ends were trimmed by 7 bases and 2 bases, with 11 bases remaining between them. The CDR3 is CASMGYINTEAFF. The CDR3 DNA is TGTGCCAGCATGGGGTACATAAACACTGAAGCTTTCTTT.

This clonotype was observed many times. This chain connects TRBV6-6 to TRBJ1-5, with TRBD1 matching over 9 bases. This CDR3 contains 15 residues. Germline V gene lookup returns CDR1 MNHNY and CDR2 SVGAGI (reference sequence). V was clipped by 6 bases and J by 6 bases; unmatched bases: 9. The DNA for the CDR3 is TGTGCCAGCAGAGACACACAGGGGGCGGTTCAGCCCCAGCATTTT. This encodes CASRDTQGAVQPQHF.

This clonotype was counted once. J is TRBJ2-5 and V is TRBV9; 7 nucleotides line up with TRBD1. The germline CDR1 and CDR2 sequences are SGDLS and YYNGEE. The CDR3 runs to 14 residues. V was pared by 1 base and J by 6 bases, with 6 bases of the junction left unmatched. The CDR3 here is CASSVNRGEQTQYF. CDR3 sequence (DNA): TGTGCCAGCAGCGTAAACAGGGGAGAACAGACCCAGTACTTC.

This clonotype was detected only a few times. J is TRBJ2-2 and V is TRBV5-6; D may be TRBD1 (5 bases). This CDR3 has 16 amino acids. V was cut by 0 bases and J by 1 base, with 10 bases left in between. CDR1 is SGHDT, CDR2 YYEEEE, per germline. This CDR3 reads CASSLARQGNTGELFF. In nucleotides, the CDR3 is TGTGCCAGCAGCTTGGCCCGGCAGGGGAACACCGGGGAGCTGTTTTTT.

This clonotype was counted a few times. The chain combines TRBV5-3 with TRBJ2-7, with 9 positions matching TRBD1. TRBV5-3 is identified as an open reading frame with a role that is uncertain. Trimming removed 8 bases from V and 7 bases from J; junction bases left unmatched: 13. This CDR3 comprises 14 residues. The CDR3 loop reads CASQPGQGHREQYF. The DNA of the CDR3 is TGTGCCAGTCAACCGGGACAGGGACACAGGGAGCAGTACTTC.

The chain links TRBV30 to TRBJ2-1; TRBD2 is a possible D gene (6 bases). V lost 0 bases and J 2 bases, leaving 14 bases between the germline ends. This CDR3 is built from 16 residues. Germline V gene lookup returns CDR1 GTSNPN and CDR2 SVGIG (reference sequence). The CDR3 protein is CAWSVKDYHPYNEQFF. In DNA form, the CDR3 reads TGTGCCTGGAGTGTAAAGGACTACCACCCCTACAATGAGCAGTTCTTC.

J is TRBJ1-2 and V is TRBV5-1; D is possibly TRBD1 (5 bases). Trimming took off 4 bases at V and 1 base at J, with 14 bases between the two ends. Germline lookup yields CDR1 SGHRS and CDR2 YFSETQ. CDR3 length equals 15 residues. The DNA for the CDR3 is TGCGCCAGCAGCCAAACAGGCCATTTTAACTATGGCTACACCTTC. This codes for CASSQTGHFNYGYTF.